Each of the 2 T cell receptor beta chains below was sequenced from the same sample in a study of blood T cell repertoires in COVID-19. Some clones are missing from TCRdb's copy, which holds only in-frame ones; the method was immunoSEQ multiplex PCR. The table includes approximately 190,000 clones, around 80% detected once. The sample taken for sequencing was peripheral blood. The receptors come from a man aged 25-40 years with active or convalescent COVID-19.

This sequence joins TRBV19 and TRBJ1-1; no clear D gene. Looked up from germline, CDR1 is LNHDA and CDR2 is SQIVND (reference sequence). This CDR3 spans 11 amino acids. V was trimmed by 8 bases and J by 7 bases, leaving 11 bases between them. Here the CDR3 DNA reads TGTGCCAGTGGAGGATGGGTTGAAGCTTTCTTT. Encoded protein: CASGGWVEAFF.

This clone was seen a handful of times. The chain carries TRBV20-1 and TRBJ1-3; a possible D gene is TRBD1 (6 bases). The CDR3 covers 16 residues. Trimming removed 3 bases at V and 0 bases at J, with 15 bases between. Germline V gene data show CDR1 as DFQATT and CDR2 as SNEGSKA (reference sequence). CDR3 protein: CSASTGIWDSGNTIYF. The CDR3 DNA reads as TGCAGTGCTAGTACAGGGATTTGGGACTCTGGAAACACCATATATTTT.